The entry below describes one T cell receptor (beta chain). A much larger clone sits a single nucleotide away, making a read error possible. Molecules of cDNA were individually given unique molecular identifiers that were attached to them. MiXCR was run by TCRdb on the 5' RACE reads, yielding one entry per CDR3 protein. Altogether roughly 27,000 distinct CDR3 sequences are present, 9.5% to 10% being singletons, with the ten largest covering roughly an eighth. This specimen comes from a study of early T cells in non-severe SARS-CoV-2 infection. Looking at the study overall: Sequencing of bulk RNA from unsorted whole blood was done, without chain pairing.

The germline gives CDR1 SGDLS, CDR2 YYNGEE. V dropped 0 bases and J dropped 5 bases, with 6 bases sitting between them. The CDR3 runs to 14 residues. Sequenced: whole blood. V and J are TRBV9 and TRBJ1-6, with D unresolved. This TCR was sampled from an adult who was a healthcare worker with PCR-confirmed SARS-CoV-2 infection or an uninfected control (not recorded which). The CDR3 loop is CASSVDPHNSPLHF. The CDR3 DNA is TGTGCCAGCAGCGTAGACCCGCATAATTCACCCCTCCACTTT.